The 21 T cell receptor beta chains reported below all come from one sample, sequenced in a study of siplizumab effects on memory and regulatory T cells. Using immunoSEQ multiplex PCR, the repertoire was profiled, and TCRdb retains in-frame clones only, with some absent. In the table there are 100,000 to 120,000 clones, 85% to 95% of which are singletons. Material for sequencing was CD4+ T cells sorted from blood. These receptors came from a human donor in good health.

The genes are TRBV7-2 and TRBJ2-3; 7 bases are a match to TRBD2. CDR3 length: 15 residues. Trimming took 6 bases from V and 8 from J; bases not matched to a gene: 14. Germline CDR1 reads SGHTA; CDR2 reads FQGNSA. Here the CDR3 reads CASRSGSGAGSTQYF. The DNA for the CDR3 is TGTGCCAGCAGGTCAGGGAGCGGGGCGGGCAGTACGCAGTATTTT.

V gene TRBV29-1 combines with J gene TRBJ2-6; D remains unclear. Looked up from germline, CDR1 is SQVTM and CDR2 is ANQGSEA. The CDR3 totals 15 residues. V lost 5 bases and J lost 0, with 11 bases in between. Written as DNA, the CDR3 is TGCAGCGTTTCTGTCGGTAGCTCTGGGGCCAACGTCCTGACTTTC. As protein: CSVSVGSSGANVLTF.

The sample holds one count of this clone. The rearrangement joins TRBV11-2 to TRBJ1-6; 9 bases match TRBD1. The germline V gene has CDR1 SGHAT and CDR2 FQNNGV. The J segment lost 10 bases and the V segment lost 2 bases, leaving 6 bases of the junction unmatched. This CDR3 spans 15 amino acids. CDR3 DNA: TGTGCCAGCAGCTTAAGGGGACAGGGCGGCTCACCCCTCCACTTT. Amino acid sequence: CASSLRGQGGSPLHF.

The chain links TRBV28 to TRBJ1-2, with no clear D. Trimming shortened V by 4 bases and J by 4 bases, and 13 bases separated the two germline ends. The CDR3 is made up of 14 amino acids. CDR1 MDHEN and CDR2 SYDVKM come from the germline V gene. CDR3 nucleotides: TGTGCCAGCAGTTCCCCGCAGATACTCTATGGCTACACCTTC. This encodes CASSSPQILYGYTF.

This clone has only one observation. The genes are TRBV4-1 and TRBJ1-5; D may be TRBD1 (5 bases). This CDR3 is built from 15 residues. Germline V gene data show CDR1 as MGHRA and CDR2 as YSYEKL. Trimming removed 0 bases from V and 4 bases from J, with 10 bases in between. This CDR3 reads CASSQDGTQNQPQHF. CDR3 nucleotides: TGCGCCAGCAGCCAAGATGGGACTCAAAATCAGCCCCAGCATTTT.

Here the CDR3 DNA reads TGTGCCAGCAGCTTAGCCGGGACCAGGGTTGGAAACACCATATATTTT. Translation: CASSLAGTRVGNTIYF. V usage is TRBV7-2 and J usage is TRBJ1-3, with a tentative D call TRBD1 (5 bases). Germline values: CDR1 SGHTA, CDR2 FQGNSA. CDR3 length: 16 amino acids. V lost 0 bases and J 3 bases, leaving 12 bases between the germline ends. Using reference TRBV7-2 and TRBJ1-3 for the parts outside the CDR3, the full variable domain is GAGVSQSPSNKVTEKGKDVELRCDPISGHTALYWYRQSLGQGLEFLIYFQGNSAPDKSGLPSDRFSAERTGGSVSTLTIQRTQQEDSAVYLCASSLAGTRVGNTIYFGEGSWLTVV.

The J gene is TRBJ1-5, the V gene TRBV5-1; 8 bases are a match to TRBD1. V lost 0 bases, J lost 9 bases, and 8 bases stayed unmatched. The CDR3 has 15 amino acids. Per germline, CDR1 SGHRS and CDR2 YFSETQ. The CDR3 region has the DNA TGCGCCAGCAGCTTGGACGGACAGGGAAAGACGCCCCAGCATTTT. It yields the protein CASSLDGQGKTPQHF.

V gene TRBV5-8 combines with J gene TRBJ2-5; D is perhaps TRBD1 (5 bases). The CDR3 spans 14 residues. Looked up from germline, CDR1 is SGHTS and CDR2 is YDEGEE. V lost 0 bases to trimming and J lost 7 bases, with 13 bases between them. The chain's CDR3 is CASSLVQGQGTQYF. CDR3 coding DNA: TGTGCCAGCAGCTTGGTGCAGGGTCAGGGGACCCAGTACTTC.

The J gene is TRBJ2-1, the V gene TRBV5-4; 7 bases agree with TRBD1. Germline V gene sequence: CDR1 SGHNT, CDR2 YYREEE (reference sequence). The V gene end was trimmed by 5 bases and the J gene end by 6 bases; junction bases not matched to a gene: 11. The CDR3 runs 15 residues. This CDR3 is CASRADRVRANEQFF. The CDR3 region has the DNA TGTGCCAGCAGAGCCGACAGGGTGAGGGCCAATGAGCAGTTCTTC.

The chain combines TRBV27 with TRBJ2-7; D call uncertain. This CDR3 has 13 amino acids. V shed 8 bases and J shed 2 bases, with 13 bases lying between them. Germline V gene lookup returns CDR1 MNHEY and CDR2 SMNVEV (reference sequence). DNA for the CDR3: TGTGCCAGCTCCCTGGCTTTAACCTACGAGCAGTACTTC. Its translation: CASSLALTYEQYF.

The rearrangement links TRBV19 to TRBJ2-5, with TRBD1 as a possible D gene (5 bases). Germline lookup yields CDR1 LNHDA and CDR2 SQIVND (reference sequence). Between the trimmed V and J ends, which lost 5 bases and 2 bases, there was a span of 15 bases. This CDR3 is built from 15 residues. The CDR3 DNA reads as TGTGCCAGTAGTTTCAGTGACAGCCATCAAGAGACCCAGTACTTC. It is translated as CASSFSDSHQETQYF. Combining the CDR3 with reference TRBV19 and TRBJ2-5 gives the whole variable domain DGGITQSPKYLFRKEGQNVTLSCEQNLNHDAMYWYRQDPGQGLRLIYYSQIVNDFQKGDIAEGYSVSREKKESFPLTVTSAQKNPTAFYLCASSFSDSHQETQYFGPGTRLLVL.

CDR3 residues: CASRLNAGTGNTIYF. The CDR3 bases are TGTGCCAGCAGGCTTAACGCCGGGACAGGAAACACCATATATTTT. The rearrangement joins TRBV27 to TRBJ1-3, with a weak D call TRBD1 (6 bases). This CDR3 spans 15 amino acids. The germline V gene has CDR1 MNHEY and CDR2 SMNVEV (reference sequence). V lost 6 bases and J 4 bases, leaving 16 bases between the germline ends.

V is TRBV9 and J is TRBJ2-6; no reliable D call. Trimming took off 0 bases at V and 0 bases at J, with 4 bases between the two ends. This CDR3 spans 15 amino acids. Germline V gene sequence: CDR1 SGDLS, CDR2 YYNGEE. CDR3 nucleotide sequence: TGTGCCAGCAGCGTAGGGAACTCTGGGGCCAACGTCCTGACTTTC. It codes for CASSVGNSGANVLTF.

The gene calls are TRBV18 and TRBJ1-1; 9 bases line up with TRBD1. The germline CDR1 and CDR2 sequences are KGHSH and LQKENI. J was trimmed by 5 bases and V by 5 bases; bases with no gene match: 6. The CDR3 loop spans 14 amino acids. This chain's CDR3 is CASSVDRGITEAFF. CDR3 in DNA: TGTGCCAGCTCAGTTGACAGGGGGATAACTGAAGCTTTCTTT.

This chain links TRBV11-3 with TRBJ1-1; 11 bases are a match to TRBD1. The CDR3 runs 15 residues. V lost 3 bases and J lost 5; bases outside the gene matches: 5. Looked up from germline, CDR1 is SGHNT and CDR2 is YENEEA. CDR3 DNA sequence: TGTGCCAGCAGCTTTGGGACAGGGGGGGGTACTGAAGCTTTCTTT. Protein product: CASSFGTGGGTEAFF.

This sequence joins TRBV6-6 and TRBJ2-5; 8 bases fit TRBD2. The CDR3 length is 12 residues. Germline assignment: CDR1 MNHNY and CDR2 SVGAGI (reference sequence). V shed 5 bases and J 5 bases; nucleotides not matched to a gene: 1. The chain's CDR3 is CASSRLAETQYF. The CDR3 bases are TGTGCCAGCAGTAGACTAGCGGAGACCCAGTACTTC.

The table lists this clone with a few counts. The chain couples TRBV2 to TRBJ1-6; D gene uncertain. In germline, CDR1 is SNHLY, CDR2 FYNNEI. CDR3 length: 11 residues. Trimming pared 8 bases from V and 6 bases from J, leaving 5 bases between. The CDR3: CASRGNSPLHF. For the CDR3, the DNA is TGTGCCAGCCGGGGTAATTCACCCCTCCACTTT.

This clone was seen just once. The chain has TRBV6-1 and TRBJ2-7; D perhaps matches TRBD1 (6 bases). V was trimmed by 4 bases and J by 2 bases, leaving 9 bases between them. CDR1 MNHNS and CDR2 SASEGT come from the germline V gene. The CDR3 is made up of 13 amino acids. The CDR3 region is CASSGTVTYEQYF. CDR3 coding DNA: TGTGCCAGCAGTGGGACAGTTACCTACGAGCAGTACTTC.

The V gene is TRBV27, the J gene TRBJ2-6; D perhaps matches TRBD2 (5 bases). Looked up from germline, CDR1 is MNHEY and CDR2 is SMNVEV (reference sequence). The ends were cut back, 5 bases at V and 0 bases at J, with 17 bases in the middle. There are 18 residues in the CDR3. This chain's CDR3 is CASSLYSGFSSGANVLTF. For the CDR3, the DNA is TGTGCCAGCAGTCTATATTCGGGATTTAGCTCTGGGGCCAACGTCCTGACTTTC.

This clone was observed a handful of times. J is TRBJ1-2 and V is TRBV30, with unresolved D. Looked up from germline, CDR1 is GTSNPN and CDR2 is SVGIG (reference sequence). CDR3 size: 14 residues. Trimming took 0 bases from V and 6 from J, leaving 14 bases between them. The CDR3 reads CAWSVLAYDDGYTF. The CDR3 DNA follows: TGTGCCTGGAGTGTACTTGCCTATGATGATGGCTACACCTTC.

This clone was recorded once. This sequence joins TRBV4-1 and TRBJ2-5; D gene ambiguous. The V end was cut by 1 base, the J end by 2 bases, with 5 bases between. The CDR3 spans 13 residues. Germline-derived CDR1 and CDR2 are MGHRA and YSYEKL. CDR3 coding DNA: TGCGCCAGCAGCCAAGTACCGCAAGAGACCCAGTACTTC. Encoded protein: CASSQVPQETQYF.